What follows is one TCR beta chain and its context. This sample is part of a study of blood T cell repertoires in COVID-19. Turning to the study itself: T cells, B-cell-depleted T cells, or PBMCs supplied cDNA or gDNA.

Per germline, CDR1 MDHEN and CDR2 SYDVKM. V was clipped by 6 bases and J by 5 bases, with 11 bases between them. The CDR3 loop spans 12 amino acids. Authors' processing steps: Amplification with reference gene primers provided the estimates of nucleated cell counts. Only in-frame clones appear in the TCRdb table, and some are missing; sequencing was by immunoSEQ multiplex PCR. For V, J and clone size, that table is used; D and trimming come from the DNA. The data hold 380,000 or so clones, with about four fifths observed a single time. Sequenced input: peripheral blood. This TCR derives from a human donor with acute or convalescent COVID-19. The donor label of this sample is uncertain. The V gene is TRBV28, the J gene TRBJ2-7; no firm D call. DNA for the CDR3: TGTGCCAGCAGGGTGGCCCGAAACGAGCAGTACTTC. Translated, it gives CASRVARNEQYF.